This entry concerns a single T cell receptor beta chain. Its antigen is currently unknown. This specimen belongs to a study of cytomegalovirus exposure and HLA in healthy donors. In the study overall: The same platform was used for the 120 validation repertoires and the roughly 670 first-cohort repertoires, a later analysis reported.

Study results and limitations: The study recorded about 160 TCR beta chains that were cytomegalovirus-associated. The authors confirmed in vitro that a few CMV-associated chains were specific for CMV antigens. The classifier, whose performance was assessed in both the original and validation cohorts, reportedly diagnosed cytomegalovirus status with high specificity and sensitivity.

Unmatched junction bases numbered 3, after V lost 3 bases and J lost 3 bases. In germline, CDR1 is MNHEY, CDR2 SMNVEV (reference sequence). CDR3 length: 14 amino acids. Libraries were prepared by immunoSEQ multiplex PCR; TCRdb keeps only in-frame clonotypes and omits some of them. The sample includes under 140,000 clones, around 90% seen only once; the top ten take under 2%. Sequences were obtained from PBMCs. This clonotype was sampled from a woman aged 18-35 years in good health and CMV-seronegative. The V and J genes are TRBV27 and TRBJ2-3; 7 positions agree with TRBD1. Here the CDR3 reads CASSFGTETDTQYF. The CDR3 DNA follows: TGTGCCAGCAGTTTCGGGACAGAAACAGATACGCAGTATTTT.